This TCR beta chain was captured by sequencing in a study of T cells after yellow fever vaccination. MiXCR, run by TCRdb on the 5' RACE reads, gives a single entry per CDR3 protein. In the table there are a few hundred thousand distinct CDR3 sequences, 7% to 9% of which are singletons. Of note for this clonotype: Since a much larger clone is just one base distant, this may be a read error.

CDR3 length equals 12 residues. J gave up 7 bases and V 5 bases, and 4 bases lay outside the gene matches. Specimen: PBMCs, collected about 49 days after the first yellow fever vaccination. This chain links TRBV12-3 or TRBV12-4 with TRBJ2-7; 8 nucleotides match TRBD1. This clonotype was obtained from a man between 18 and 35 years old who received the YFV17D yellow fever vaccine. The CDR3 protein is CASSQGAGEQYF. For the CDR3, the DNA is TGTGCCAGCAGTCAGGGGGCCGGGGAGCAGTACTTC.